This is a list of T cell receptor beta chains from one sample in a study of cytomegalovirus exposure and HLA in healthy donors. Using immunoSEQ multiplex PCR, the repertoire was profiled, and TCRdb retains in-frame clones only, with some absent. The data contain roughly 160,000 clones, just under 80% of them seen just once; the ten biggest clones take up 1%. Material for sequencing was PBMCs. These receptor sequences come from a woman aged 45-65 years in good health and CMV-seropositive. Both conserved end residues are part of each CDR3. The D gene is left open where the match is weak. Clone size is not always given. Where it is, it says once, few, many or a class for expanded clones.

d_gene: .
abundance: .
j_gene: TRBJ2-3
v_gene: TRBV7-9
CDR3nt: TGTGCCAGCAGCTTGACGGGTTACACAGATACGCAGTATTTT
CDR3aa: CASSLTGYTDTQYF

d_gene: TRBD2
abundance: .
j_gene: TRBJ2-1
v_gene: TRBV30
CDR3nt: TGTGCCTGCAAAGCGGGATACAATGAGCAGTTCTTC
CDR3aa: CACKAGYNEQFF

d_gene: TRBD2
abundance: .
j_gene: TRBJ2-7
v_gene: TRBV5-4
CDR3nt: TGTGCCAGCAGCCCGAAGACGGGGGGGCCCTACGAGCAGTACTTC
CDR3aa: CASSPKTGGPYEQYF

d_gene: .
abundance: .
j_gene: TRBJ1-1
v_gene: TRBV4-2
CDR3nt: TGTGCCAGCAGCCAAGATAGGGGTCAAAAGGTACTTAACACTGAAGCTTTCTTT
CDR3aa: CASSQDRGQKVLNTEAFF

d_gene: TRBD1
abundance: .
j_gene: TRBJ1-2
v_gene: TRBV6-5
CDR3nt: TGTGCCAGCAGTTACACGTTAGTGGGACAGAACGGCTACACCTTC
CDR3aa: CASSYTLVGQNGYTF

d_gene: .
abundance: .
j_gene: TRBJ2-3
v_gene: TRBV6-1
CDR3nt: TGTGCCAGCAGTGAGAGGGCAGAGGCGCAGTATTTT
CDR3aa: CASSERAEAQYF

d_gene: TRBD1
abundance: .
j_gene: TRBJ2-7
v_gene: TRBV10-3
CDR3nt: TGTGCCATCAGTGAGCCCCGACAGGGCTACGAGCAGTACTTC
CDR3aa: CAISEPRQGYEQYF

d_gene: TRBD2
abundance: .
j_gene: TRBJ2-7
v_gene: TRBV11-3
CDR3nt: TGTGCCAGCAGCCAAGGACTAGCGGGACCCTACGAGCAGTACTTC
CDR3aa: CASSQGLAGPYEQYF

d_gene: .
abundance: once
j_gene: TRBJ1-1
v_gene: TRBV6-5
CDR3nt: TGTGCCAGCAGAGGACAGCTGAACACTGAAGCTTTCTTT
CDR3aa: CASRGQLNTEAFF

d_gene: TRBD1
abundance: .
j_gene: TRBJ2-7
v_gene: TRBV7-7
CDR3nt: TGTGCTAGCAGCTTAGACAGGGCGGGCGAGCAGTACTTC
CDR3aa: CASSLDRAGEQYF

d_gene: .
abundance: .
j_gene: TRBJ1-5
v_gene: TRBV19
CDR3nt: TGTGCCAGTACCGACTTGGGTGATCGCAATCAGCCCCAGCATTTT
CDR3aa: CASTDLGDRNQPQHF

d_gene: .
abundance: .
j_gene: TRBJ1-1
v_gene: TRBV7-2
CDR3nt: TGTGCCAGCAGCTTAAACACGAACACTGAAGCTTTCTTT
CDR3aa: CASSLNTNTEAFF

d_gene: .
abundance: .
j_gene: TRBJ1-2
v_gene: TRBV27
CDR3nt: TGTGCCAGCAGTTTAAGGGGCAGGGCTAACTATGGCTACACCTTC
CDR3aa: CASSLRGRANYGYTF

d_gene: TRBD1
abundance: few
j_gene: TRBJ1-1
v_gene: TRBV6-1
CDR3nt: TGTGCCAGCAGCTCCGACAGGGGAACTGAAGCTTTCTTT
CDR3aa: CASSSDRGTEAFF

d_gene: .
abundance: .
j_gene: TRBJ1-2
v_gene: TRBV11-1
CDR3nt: TGTGCCAGCAGCCCGGACATGTACTATGGCTACACCTTC
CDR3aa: CASSPDMYYGYTF

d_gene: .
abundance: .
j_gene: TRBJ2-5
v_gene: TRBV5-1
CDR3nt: TGCGCCAGCAGCTTGGGGGACACCCCAGAGGGAGAGACCCAGTACTTC
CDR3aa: CASSLGDTPEGETQYF

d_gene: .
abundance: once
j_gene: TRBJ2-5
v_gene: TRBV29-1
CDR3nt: TGCAGCGTCGTACAGGAAGAGACCCAGTACTTC
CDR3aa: CSVVQEETQYF

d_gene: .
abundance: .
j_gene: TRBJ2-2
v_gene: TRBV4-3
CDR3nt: TGCGCCAGCAGCCAAGGGCTGGTGGCCGGGGAGCTGTTTTTT
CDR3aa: CASSQGLVAGELFF

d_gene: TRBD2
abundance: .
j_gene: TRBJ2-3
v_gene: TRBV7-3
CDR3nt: TGTGCCAGCAGCCCTACCTTAGCGGGAGGGCGGAGCACAGATACGCAGTATTTT
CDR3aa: CASSPTLAGGRSTDTQYF

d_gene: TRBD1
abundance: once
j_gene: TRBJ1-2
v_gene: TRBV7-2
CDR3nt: TGTGCCAGCAGCTCCGGACAGGCATCTGGCTACACCTTC
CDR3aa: CASSSGQASGYTF

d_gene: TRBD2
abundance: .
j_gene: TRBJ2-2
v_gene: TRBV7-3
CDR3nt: TGTGCCAGCAGGACCGCTAGCGGGAGCGGGACCGGGGAGCTGTTTTTT
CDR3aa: CASRTASGSGTGELFF